This TCR beta chain was sequenced in a study of neoadjuvant anti-PD-1 for oral cavity cancer. Regarding the study as a whole: Higher pretreatment Treg/Th17 ratios tracked higher pretreatment blood clonality.

Sequenced by immunoSEQ multiplex PCR; TCRdb stores in-frame clones only, minus some. The sample lists approximately 72,000 clones, around four fifths seen once, with 3% to 3.5% in the top ten. The table lists this clone with many counts. What it binds is unknown. Germline V lookup: CDR1 PRHDT, CDR2 FYEKMQ (reference sequence). CDR3 length equals 11 residues. Trimming shortened V by 5 bases and J by 10 bases, and 11 bases separated the two germline ends. This clonotype was sampled from a person aged 35-80 years with oral cavity squamous cell carcinoma. Here the sequenced sample was PBMCs, taken before nivolumab (anti-PD-1) treatment. The V gene is TRBV13, the J gene TRBJ1-1; D ambiguous. For the CDR3, the DNA is TGTGCCAGCAGCCTCGGAGGAGGAGCTTTCTTT. This translates into CASSLGGGAFF. Full variable domain (rest looked up from reference TRBV13 and TRBJ1-1): AAGVIQSPRHLIKEKRETATLKCYPIPRHDTVYWYQQGPGQDPQFLISFYEKMQSDKGSIPDRFSAQQFSDYHSELNMSSLELGDSALYFCASSLGGGAFFGQGTRLTVV.